What follows describes a single TCR beta chain. Its target is not known. This sample is part of a study of T cells expressing NK-cell markers. As for the study in general: Sorted CD3+CD56+NKG2C+, CD3+CD56+NKG2C- and CD3+CD56-NKG2C+ T cells supplied TCR beta repertoires. One of eight sequenced donors was HCMV-seronegative; the other seven were seropositive.

TCRdb reprocessed the 5' RACE reads and stores each CDR3 protein as one record, lacking DNA. There are 400,000 to 450,000 distinct CDR3 sequences in the sample, with roughly 7.2% held by the top ten. Findings and caveats of the study: Once again these clonotypes came out on top in the CD3+CD56-NKG2C+ fraction of a handful of donors.

This CDR3 contains 14 residues. Germline CDR1 MNHNS, CDR2 SASEGT. Sequenced material: blood T cells: a sorted CD56 or NKG2C T cell subset, CD4+ or CD8+ T cells, or bulk PBMC T cells (not recorded which). The clonotype was recovered from a woman between 18 and 75 years old in good health. V and J are TRBV6-1 and TRBJ2-7; TCRdb outputs TRBD2, but without DNA this stays unchecked. The CDR3 loop reads CASRLTSGSVEQYF.